The clone carrying this TCR beta chain was seen at least ten times. Each patient went into thyroid surgery without having received any treatment. The data were taken from a study of metastatic and nonmetastatic thyroid tumors. From the PCR reads, TCRdb re-called clones with MiXCR. The sample consists of 35,000 to 50,000 clones, about 4% of them appearing once. This TCR was recovered from a female donor with papillary thyroid cancer or a benign thyroid nodule (not recorded which). Some clones in this sample may be carry-over from other donors' samples. The source material was blood.

The CDR3 DNA sequence: TGCGCCAGCAGCTTTTTAACGCCGGTAGAGACCCAGTACTTC. It specifies CASSFLTPVETQYF. V gene TRBV5-1 combines with J gene TRBJ2-5; D is undetermined. Trimming left V 2 bases short and J 4 bases short, with 12 bases between. Per the germline V gene, CDR1 is SGHRS and CDR2 is YFSETQ. The CDR3 contains 14 residues. The whole variable domain, filled in from reference TRBV5-1 and TRBJ2-5, reads KAGVTQTPRYLIKTRGQQVTLSCSPISGHRSVSWYQQTPGQGLQFLFEYFSETQRNKGNFPGRFSGRQFSNSRSEMNVSTLELGDSALYLCASSFLTPVETQYFGPGTRLLVL.